In its sample, the clone carrying this T cell receptor beta chain was seen once. Profiling relied on immunoSEQ multiplex PCR, and the TCRdb table lists in-frame clones only, not all of them. This table has about 1.4 million clones, around 97% appearing once. This sample was taken from a study of shared clonotypes between healthy human individuals. Sequences were obtained from naive CD4+ T cells sorted from blood. Subset meaning: CD45RA+ positively selected. This sequence originates from a man aged 25-40 years in good health.

CDR3 protein: CASKEREVSYEQYF. Here the CDR3 DNA reads TGCGCCAGCAAGGAGCGGGAGGTCTCCTACGAGCAGTACTTC. This chain connects TRBV5-1 to TRBJ2-7, with 9 bases fitting TRBD2. The CDR3 spans 14 residues. Trimming at V came to 6 bases and at J to 0 bases, leaving 4 bases not matched to a gene. Germline CDR1 is SGHRS and CDR2 is YFSETQ.